One TCR beta chain is described in this entry. Its antigen is not identified. CDR3 length equals 16 residues. Germline V CDR1 and CDR2: SGHRS, YFSETQ. V lost 4 bases and J lost 0; bases outside the gene matches: 7. The sample is drawn from a study of T cell responses to AZD1222 COVID-19 vaccine. Whole-study findings and limits: Vaccine-associated CD4 TCRs ranged over spike, dominating at 160-218 and 743-854. The repertoires were collected only after the peak T cell response. Baseline seropositives among AZD1222 recipients totaled only 5 to 7.

Only in-frame clones appear in the TCRdb table, and some are missing; sequencing was by immunoSEQ multiplex PCR. The profile shows about 67,000 clones, around 84% of them singletons. The rearrangement uses TRBV5-1 and TRBJ2-7, with 10 bases fitting TRBD2. This receptor was identified in an adult in good health. Sample: peripheral blood, taken on day 0 of AZD1222 vaccination. The CDR3 DNA sequence: TGCGCCAGCAGCCTCTTAGCGGGGGGTTCCTCCTACGAGCAGTACTTC. Protein: CASSLLAGGSSYEQYF.